The source of this T cell receptor (beta chain) is a study of T cell repertoires in cytomegalovirus infection. Whole-study findings and limits: Summed frequency of public TCR beta families distinguished CMV carriers with the relevant HLA. Dominating the ex vivo response were HLA-C-restricted CMV-specific TCR beta clonotypes.

TCRdb itself ran the reads through MiXCR, one entry per CDR3 protein. The sample carries some 600,000 distinct CDR3 sequences, 20% to 25% recorded once. V dropped 4 bases and J dropped 0 bases, with 10 bases sitting between them. This CDR3 has 14 amino acids. Germline CDR1 is DFQATT and CDR2 is SNEGSKA (reference sequence). This clonotype was detected only a few times. What it recognizes is unknown. The sequenced material came from CD8+ T cells from PBMCs. V and J are TRBV20-1 and TRBJ1-5, with D perhaps matching TRBD1 (5 bases). This clonotype originated in a human donor in good health (CMV status not recorded). Some clones in this sample may be carry-over from other donors' samples. The CDR3 coding sequence is TGCAGTGCTACCCGACAGAATAGCAATCAGCCCCAGCATTTT. Translating gives CSATRQNSNQPQHF.